This T cell receptor (beta chain) was observed in a study of T cell repertoires in cytomegalovirus infection. A single record per CDR3 protein comes from TCRdb applying MiXCR to the reads. Of about 440,000 distinct CDR3 sequences in the sample, approximately 30% are singletons; the top ten hold roughly 15%. Trimming took 5 bases from V and 5 from J; bases not matched to a gene: 0. The CDR3 contains 12 residues. CDR1 is MNHEY and CDR2 is SVGEGT in the germline V gene. The sequenced material came from PBMCs. This sequence was found in a human donor in good health (CMV status not recorded). Some clones in this sample may be carry-over from other donors' samples. V gene TRBV6-2 or TRBV6-3 combines with J gene TRBJ2-3, with TRBD1 identical over 8 bases. CDR3 sequence (DNA): TGTGCCAGCAGTACAGGGGGAGATACGCAGTATTTT. Protein sequence: CASSTGGDTQYF.